A single sample gave rise to the 5 T cell receptor beta chains below, sequenced in a study of T cell clonotyping in hematopoietic cell transplantation. Sequencing was performed with immunoSEQ multiplex PCR; in TCRdb, only in-frame clones are kept and a portion is missing. There are some 5,500 clones in the sample; 78% occur only once, and less than 15% lies in the top ten. The input for sequencing was peripheral blood mononuclear cells, taken 30 days after allogeneic stem cell transplant. Every receptor here comes from a male patient aged 60-70 years who had an allogeneic stem cell transplant from an unrelated donor, so the T cells may come from the graft donor. Some clones in this sample may be carry-over from other donors' samples.

Written as DNA, the CDR3 is TGTGCCAGCAGCCCACAAGAGACCCAGTACTTC. It is translated as CASSPQETQYF. The chain recombines TRBV11-2 with TRBJ2-5; D remains ambiguous. Germline CDR1 reads SGHAT; CDR2 reads FQNNGV. This CDR3 spans 11 amino acids. V shed 5 bases and J shed 2 bases, with 3 bases lying between them. Variable domain in full (rest from reference TRBV11-2 and TRBJ2-5): EAGVAQSPRYKIIEKRQSVAFWCNPISGHATLYWYQQILGQGPKLLIQFQNNGVVDDSQLPKDRFSAERLKGVDSTLKIQPAKLEDSAVYLCASSPQETQYFGPGTRLLVL.

This clone came up once. The gene calls are TRBV27 and TRBJ1-2; maybe TRBD1 (6 bases). V was pared by 5 bases and J by 5 bases, with 18 bases between. Germline V gives CDR1 MNHEY, CDR2 SMNVEV (reference sequence). CDR3 length: 15 amino acids. CDR3 loop: CASSPEGGGWYGYTF. The CDR3 DNA follows: TGTGCCAGCAGTCCCGAGGGAGGGGGTTGGTATGGCTACACCTTC.

The V gene is TRBV11-3, the J gene TRBJ2-7, with TRBD1 matching over 9 bases. The CDR3 is made up of 14 amino acids. Germline V gene sequence: CDR1 SGHNT, CDR2 YENEEA. Trimming cost V 8 bases and J 6 bases; bases outside gene matches: 11. The CDR3 protein is CASGTGTGTGEQYF. CDR3 DNA sequence: TGTGCCAGCGGGACCGGGACAGGGACTGGCGAGCAGTACTTC.

The genes are TRBV7-6 and TRBJ2-3; no firm D call. The V gene's germline CDR1 is SGHVS and CDR2 FNYEAQ. The V end was cut by 5 bases, the J end by 1 base, with 13 bases between. This CDR3 comprises 15 residues. CDR3 in DNA: TGTGCCAGCAGCAGAAACGGCGCCGGCACAGATACGCAGTATTTT. Its translation: CASSRNGAGTDTQYF.

Remarks on this clone: At one of its ends the junction is not consistent with the germline gene, which may arise from a read error. The gene calls are TRBV5-1 and TRBJ1-1; TRBD1 agrees at 7 bases. This CDR3 is built from 13 residues. Germline V gene sequence: CDR1 SGHRS, CDR2 YFSETQ. The CDR3: CATSTQGDTEAFF. In DNA form, the CDR3 reads TGCGCCACCAGCACCCAGGGGGACACTGAAGCTTTCTTT.